Presented here are 30 T cell receptor beta chains from one specimen sequenced in a study of blood T cells in healthy people across ages. Next came a second PCR, run for roughly 7 to 12 cycles, which used a sample-barcoded 5' primer along with a J-beta primer mix. In TCRdb, the 5' RACE reads were re-called with MiXCR into one record per CDR3 protein. The sample includes 800,000 to 950,000 distinct CDR3 sequences, 30% to 45% seen only once; the top ten take 10% to 15%. Sequenced: blood. The receptors here all came from a man in his late teens or twenties in good health.

This clonotype was counted only a few times. V gene TRBV9 combines with J gene TRBJ2-6, with D uncertain. Germline V gene data show CDR1 as SGDLS and CDR2 as YYNGEE. Trimming pared 5 bases from V and 0 bases from J, leaving 15 bases between. CDR3 length equals 17 residues. The CDR3 loop reads CASSYPASSSGANVLTF. CDR3 nucleotide sequence: TGTGCCAGCAGTTACCCTGCTTCGAGCTCTGGGGCCAACGTCCTGACTTTC.

The rearrangement uses TRBV5-1 and TRBJ1-4, with 7 bases identical to TRBD1. This CDR3 contains 15 residues. From germline, CDR1 is SGHRS and CDR2 YFSETQ. V lost 3 bases and J lost 3; bases outside the gene matches: 5. In DNA, the CDR3 is TGCGCCAGCAGCTGGCGGGGGACAGCTAATGAAAAACTGTTTTTT. Protein sequence: CASSWRGTANEKLFF.

The genes are TRBV20-1 and TRBJ2-3, with 9 bases aligning to TRBD2. V shed 5 bases, J shed 4 bases, and the junction held 1 base outside the gene matches. There are 12 residues in the CDR3. Germline assignment: CDR1 DFQATT and CDR2 SNEGSKA (reference sequence). The DNA for the CDR3 is TGCAGTGCTTGGACTAGCGCAGATACGCAGTATTTT. Its translation is CSAWTSADTQYF.

This clonotype was counted only a few times. The chain carries TRBV24-1 and TRBJ2-1; 9 bases match TRBD1. CDR1 KGHDR and CDR2 SFDVKD come from the germline V gene. Trimming at V came to 3 bases and at J to 7 bases, leaving 12 bases not matched to a gene. The CDR3 is 17 amino acids. The CDR3 sequence is CATSDASPQGALNEQFF. The CDR3 bases are TGTGCCACCAGTGATGCGTCCCCACAGGGGGCCCTGAATGAGCAGTTCTTC.

The rearrangement uses TRBV10-3 and TRBJ2-2; a weak D match, TRBD2 (7 bases). CDR1 and CDR2 from the germline V gene are ENHRY and SYGVKD. The V and J ends lost 11 bases and 0 bases respectively, with 16 bases between them. This CDR3 spans 15 amino acids. The CDR3 loop reads CAARGGEANTGELFF. DNA of the CDR3: TGTGCCGCTAGGGGGGGCGAGGCGAACACCGGGGAGCTGTTTTTT.

This chain connects TRBV12-3 or TRBV12-4 to TRBJ2-1; D is unclear. The CDR3 is 12 amino acids. Trimming removed 3 bases from V and 0 bases from J, with 0 bases in between. Here the CDR3 DNA reads TGTGCCAGCAGTTTCTCCTACAATGAGCAGTTCTTC. Amino acids: CASSFSYNEQFF.

V and J are TRBV25-1 and TRBJ1-6; D is possibly TRBD1 (5 bases). The CDR3 is made up of 17 amino acids. V was clipped by 1 base and J by 10 bases, with 20 bases between them. Germline CDR1 and CDR2: MGHDK and SYGVNS. The CDR3 bases are TGTGCCAGCAGTGAATTAGAGCAGGGCCGCATGATGTCACCCCTCCACTTT. It specifies CASSELEQGRMMSPLHF.

This chain links TRBV21-1 with TRBJ1-6. TRBV21-1 is a listed pseudogene. This CDR3 region has 15 residues. In nucleotides, the CDR3 is TGTGCCAGCAGGAGTTATGGCTCCTATAATTCACCCCTCCACTTT. This gives the protein CASRSYGSYNSPLHF.

This clonotype was counted a single time. This chain joins TRBV2 and TRBJ1-4; TRBD1 agrees at 7 bases. Germline V lookup: CDR1 SNHLY, CDR2 FYNNEI. The J segment lost 10 bases and the V segment lost 5 bases, leaving 10 bases of the junction unmatched. The CDR3 has 14 amino acids. The CDR3, as DNA: TGTGCCAGCAGTTTTGGGACAGCGGGGGGAAAACTGTTTTTT. Protein: CASSFGTAGGKLFF.

The chain's CDR3 is CASSPQGAWETQYF. Written as DNA, the CDR3 is TGTGCCAGCAGCCCTCAGGGGGCCTGGGAGACCCAGTACTTC. V usage is TRBV21-1 and J usage is TRBJ2-5; the table's D call TRBD1 went unverified against the DNA. TRBV21-1 has pseudogene status. The CDR3 is made up of 14 amino acids.

The chain is built from TRBV6-5 and TRBJ1-1; D perhaps matches TRBD1 (6 bases). CDR3 length equals 15 residues. Trimming stripped 0 bases from V and 0 bases from J, with 8 bases between. CDR1 and CDR2 (germline): MNHEY, SVGAGI. The CDR3 is CASSYSGAVNTEAFF. The DNA of the CDR3 is TGTGCCAGCAGTTACTCGGGGGCGGTGAACACTGAAGCTTTCTTT.

This chain links TRBV4-3 with TRBJ2-2, with D perhaps matching TRBD2 (6 bases). Trimming removed 1 base at V and 4 bases at J, with 13 bases between. The CDR3 is made up of 16 amino acids. The germline V gene has CDR1 LGHNA and CDR2 YSLEER. The CDR3 sequence is CASSQGPSAGTGELFF. DNA of the CDR3: TGCGCCAGCAGCCAAGGCCCTAGCGCGGGCACCGGGGAGCTGTTTTTT.

This clonotype turned up a few times. This rearrangement joins TRBV5-1 to TRBJ1-2, with D possibly TRBD1 on 5 matching bases. The CDR3 runs to 15 residues. Per the germline V gene, CDR1 is SGHRS and CDR2 is YFSETQ. V was trimmed by 4 bases and J by 3 bases, leaving 16 bases between them. The CDR3 reads CASSVTGRSDYGYTF. The CDR3 DNA sequence: TGCGCCAGCAGCGTAACGGGACGGTCCGACTATGGCTACACCTTC.

On this clonotype itself: At one end the junction does not follow the germline gene, possibly because of a read error. The CDR3 region is CASSQQNGFHNPPQHF. CDR3 in DNA: TGTGCCAGCAGCCAGCAAAACGGGTTCCACAATCCGCCCCAGCATTTT. The rearrangement links TRBV14 to TRBJ1-5; D call uncertain. CDR3 length: 16 amino acids. CDR1 SGHDN and CDR2 FVKESK come from the germline V gene.

V is TRBV28 and J is TRBJ2-3, with 7 positions matching TRBD2. The CDR3 is 13 amino acids. The J segment lost 7 bases and the V segment lost 6 bases, leaving 7 bases of the junction unmatched. Germline CDR1 reads MDHEN; CDR2 reads SYDVKM. DNA of the CDR3: TGTGCCAGCAGGCTTAGCGGGCCCTATACGCAGTATTTT. Its translation is CASRLSGPYTQYF.

This clonotype appeared many times. For the CDR3, the DNA is TGTGCCAGCAGTTACACTACAGGCGAGCAGTACTTC. It is translated as CASSYTTGEQYF. The chain employs TRBV6-5 and TRBJ2-7; a possible D gene is TRBD1 (5 bases). The V end was cut by 2 bases, the J end by 6 bases, with 8 bases between. The CDR3 contains 12 residues. Per the germline V gene, CDR1 is MNHEY and CDR2 is SVGAGI.

The table lists this clonotype with a few counts. The chain joins TRBV7-3 to TRBJ2-3; 10 positions match TRBD1. J lost 1 base, V lost 5 bases, and 6 bases had no gene match. The CDR3 loop spans 16 amino acids. In germline, CDR1 is SGHTA, CDR2 FQGTGA. The DNA of the CDR3 is TGTGCCAGCAGCCAACCTGGGACAGGGGGCACAGATACGCAGTATTTT. It encodes CASSQPGTGGTDTQYF.

To note about this clonotype: A read error may produce the germline difference seen at one junction end. This chain connects TRBV7-2 to TRBJ2-3; D ambiguous. The CDR3 covers 15 residues. CDR1 is SGHTA, CDR2 FQGNSA, per germline. The CDR3 region has the DNA TGTGCCAGCAGCCGAGTCCTGCTGGGCTCAGATATGCAGTATTTT. Amino acid sequence: CASSRVLLGSDMQYF.

The CDR3 nucleotides are TGTGCCAGCAGTTACGACACGACCAGCGCCTCCTACAATGAGCAGTTCTTC. This encodes CASSYDTTSASYNEQFF. The V call is TRBV6-6, the J call TRBJ2-1; D gene ambiguous. Germline assignment: CDR1 MNHNY and CDR2 SVGAGI (reference sequence). Deletions cut 2 bases from V and 0 bases from J, with 14 bases between. The CDR3 runs to 17 residues.

Many counts were recorded for this clonotype. The CDR3 coding sequence is TGCAGTGCTAGAGGGCCAGGGGGGTACAATGAGCAGTTCTTC. Its protein product is CSARGPGGYNEQFF. The J gene is TRBJ2-1, the V gene TRBV20-1, with a tentative D call TRBD1 (7 bases). V shed 1 base and J shed 4 bases, with 11 bases lying between them. Germline V gene lookup returns CDR1 DFQATT and CDR2 SNEGSKA (reference sequence). The CDR3 is made up of 14 amino acids.

The V gene is TRBV20-1, the J gene TRBJ2-3; 7 nucleotides agree with TRBD2. This CDR3 has 14 amino acids. Germline V lookup: CDR1 DFQATT, CDR2 SNEGSKA (reference sequence). The ends lost 3 bases at V and 2 bases at J; junction bases unmatched: 5. The CDR3 spells CSASGRIPTDTQYF. In nucleotides, the CDR3 is TGCAGTGCTAGCGGGAGGATCCCCACAGATACGCAGTATTTT.

This clonotype was found a few times. The CDR3 is CASSLFGFMDNEQFF. The CDR3 nucleotides are TGCGCCAGCAGCTTGTTTGGGTTTATGGACAATGAGCAGTTCTTC. V usage is TRBV5-1 and J usage is TRBJ2-1, with D unresolved. Trimming cost V 1 base and J 5 bases, with 13 bases left between them. Germline V CDR1 and CDR2: SGHRS, YFSETQ. The CDR3 is 15 residues long. The full variable domain, with the rest looked up from reference TRBV5-1 and TRBJ2-1, is KAGVTQTPRYLIKTRGQQVTLSCSPISGHRSVSWYQQTPGQGLQFLFEYFSETQRNKGNFPGRFSGRQFSNSRSEMNVSTLELGDSALYLCASSLFGFMDNEQFFGPGTRLTVL.

This clonotype was counted between two and nine times. The chain is built from TRBV9 and TRBJ2-1; 8 nucleotides match TRBD2. Trimming cost V 4 bases and J 0 bases; bases outside gene matches: 3. From germline, CDR1 is SGDLS and CDR2 YYNGEE. The CDR3 consists of 15 residues. The CDR3 protein is CASSPTSASYNEQFF. DNA of the CDR3: TGTGCCAGCAGCCCGACTAGCGCCTCCTACAATGAGCAGTTCTTC.

Worth noting for this clonotype: A much larger clone lies one base from this, so it may be a read error. The chain carries TRBV12-3 or TRBV12-4 and TRBJ2-5, with no clear D. The J call is doubtful: the DNA matches TRBJ2-7 better. This CDR3 has 15 residues. Written as DNA, the CDR3 is TGTGCCAGCAGTCGGAGCGAGTTTAGCTCCGACGAGCAGTACTTC. This gives the protein CASSRSEFSSDEQYF.

The chain combines TRBV27 with TRBJ1-1; 7 bases are shared with TRBD1. The germline V gene encodes CDR1 MNHEY and CDR2 SMNVEV (reference sequence). J gave up 8 bases and V 2 bases, and 8 bases lay outside the gene matches. CDR3 length: 14 amino acids. The CDR3 DNA reads TGTGCCAGCAGTTTAATAGGGGGCAGTAGGGAAGCTTTCTTT. Translating it yields CASSLIGGSREAFF.

The chain carries TRBV29-1 and TRBJ1-2; D is ambiguous. V shed 5 bases and J shed 0 bases, with 13 bases lying between them. The germline V gene has CDR1 SQVTM and CDR2 ANQGSEA. The CDR3 covers 14 residues. CDR3 sequence reads: CSVLVIRANYGYTF. As DNA, the CDR3 is TGCAGCGTTCTTGTAATTCGTGCTAACTATGGCTACACCTTC.

This clonotype was counted at least ten times. The chain uses TRBV7-2 and TRBJ2-7; D is ambiguous. The V end lost 3 bases, the J end lost 5 bases, and 8 bases lay between the germline ends. There are 12 residues in the CDR3. Germline CDR1 and CDR2: SGHTA and FQGNSA. The CDR3 sequence: CASSLGNHEQYF. As DNA, the CDR3 is TGTGCCAGCAGCTTGGGGAACCACGAGCAGTACTTC.

This sequence joins TRBV12-3 or TRBV12-4 and TRBJ1-3; weak D call: TRBD1 (6 bases). CDR3 size: 17 residues. V shed 4 bases and J shed 2 bases, with 18 bases lying between them. Here the CDR3 reads CASSSGRGARAGNTIYF. In nucleotides, the CDR3 is TGTGCCAGCAGTTCTGGGCGGGGGGCCCGGGCTGGAAACACCATATATTTT.

A few counts support this clonotype. The rearrangement uses TRBV2 and TRBJ2-7; D is possibly TRBD2 (6 bases). The better agreement between TRBJ2-5 and the DNA end casts doubt on the J call. Germline V gene lookup returns CDR1 SNHLY and CDR2 FYNNEI. The length of the CDR3 is 12 residues. The CDR3 is CASHGGVETQYF. The CDR3 DNA sequence: TGTGCCAGCCATGGCGGGGTTGAGACCCAGTACTTC.

As for this clonotype: A far larger clone is one base from this, pointing to a likely read error. J is TRBJ2-4 and V is TRBV7-3; 11 nucleotides match TRBD1. The CDR3 spans 14 residues. Germline V CDR1 and CDR2: SGHTA, FQGTGA. Here the CDR3 DNA reads TGTGCCAGCAGCCCCGGACAGGGGGCCTACGAGCAGGACTTC. It codes for CASSPGQGAYEQDF.